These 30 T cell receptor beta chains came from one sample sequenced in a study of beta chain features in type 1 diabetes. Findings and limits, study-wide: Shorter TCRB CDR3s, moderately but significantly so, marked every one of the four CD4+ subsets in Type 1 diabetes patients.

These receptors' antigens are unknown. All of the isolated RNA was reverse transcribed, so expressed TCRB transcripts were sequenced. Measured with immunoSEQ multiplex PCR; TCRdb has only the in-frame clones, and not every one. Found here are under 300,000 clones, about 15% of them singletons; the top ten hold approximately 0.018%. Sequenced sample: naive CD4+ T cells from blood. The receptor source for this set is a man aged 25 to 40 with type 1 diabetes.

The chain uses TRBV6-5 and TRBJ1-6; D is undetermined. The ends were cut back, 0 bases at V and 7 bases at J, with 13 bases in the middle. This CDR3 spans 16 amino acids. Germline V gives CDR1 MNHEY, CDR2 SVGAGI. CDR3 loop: CASSYSITAGNSPLHF. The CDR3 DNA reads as TGTGCCAGCAGTTACTCGATAACGGCCGGGAATTCACCCCTCCACTTT.

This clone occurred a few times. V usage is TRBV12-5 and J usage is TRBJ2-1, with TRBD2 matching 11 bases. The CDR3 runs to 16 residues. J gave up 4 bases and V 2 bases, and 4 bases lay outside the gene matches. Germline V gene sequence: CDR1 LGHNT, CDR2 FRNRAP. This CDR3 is CASGLSGLAVYNEQFF. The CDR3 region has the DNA TGTGCTAGTGGTTTGTCGGGACTAGCGGTTTACAATGAGCAGTTCTTC.

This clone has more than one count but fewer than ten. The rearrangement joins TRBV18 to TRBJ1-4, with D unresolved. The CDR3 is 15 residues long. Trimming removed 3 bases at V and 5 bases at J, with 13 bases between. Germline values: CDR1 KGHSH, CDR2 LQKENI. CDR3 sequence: CASSPGGRGNEKLFF. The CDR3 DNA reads TGTGCCAGCTCACCGGGCGGACGGGGAAATGAAAAACTGTTTTTT.

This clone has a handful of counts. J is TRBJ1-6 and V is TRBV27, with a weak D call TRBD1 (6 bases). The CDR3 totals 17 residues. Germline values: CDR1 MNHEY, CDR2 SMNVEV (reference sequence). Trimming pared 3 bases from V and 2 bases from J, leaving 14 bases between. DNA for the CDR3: TGTGCCAGCAGTTTTAGTGGGGGCTCGACCTATAATTCACCCCTCCACTTT. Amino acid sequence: CASSFSGGSTYNSPLHF.

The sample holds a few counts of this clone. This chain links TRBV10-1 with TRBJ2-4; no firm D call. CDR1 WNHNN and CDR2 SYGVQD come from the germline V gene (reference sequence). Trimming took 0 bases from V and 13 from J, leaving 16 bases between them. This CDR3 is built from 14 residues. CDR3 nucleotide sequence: TGCGCCAGCAGTGAGTCGATCGGTCGAAGCTCGCAGTACTTC. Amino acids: CASSESIGRSSQYF.

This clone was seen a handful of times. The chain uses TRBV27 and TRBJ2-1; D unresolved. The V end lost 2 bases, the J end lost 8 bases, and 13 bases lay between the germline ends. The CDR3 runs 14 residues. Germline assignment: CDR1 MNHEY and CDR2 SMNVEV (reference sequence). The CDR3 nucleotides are TGTGCCAGCAGTTTAAGTGCACGAGGCGATGAGCAGTTCTTC. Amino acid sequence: CASSLSARGDEQFF.

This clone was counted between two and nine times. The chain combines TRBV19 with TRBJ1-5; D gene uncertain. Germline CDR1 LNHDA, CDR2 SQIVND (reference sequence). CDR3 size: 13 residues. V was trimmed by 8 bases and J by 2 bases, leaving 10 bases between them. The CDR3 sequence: CASGSLGNQPQHF. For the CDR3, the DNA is TGTGCCAGTGGCTCATTGGGCAATCAGCCCCAGCATTTT.

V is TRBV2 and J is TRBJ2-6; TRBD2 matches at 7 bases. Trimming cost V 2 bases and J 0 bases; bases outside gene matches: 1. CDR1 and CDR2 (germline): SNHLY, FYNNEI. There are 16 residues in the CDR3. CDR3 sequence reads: CASSETGGSGANVLTF. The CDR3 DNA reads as TGTGCCAGCAGTGAAACGGGGGGCTCTGGGGCCAACGTCCTGACTTTC.

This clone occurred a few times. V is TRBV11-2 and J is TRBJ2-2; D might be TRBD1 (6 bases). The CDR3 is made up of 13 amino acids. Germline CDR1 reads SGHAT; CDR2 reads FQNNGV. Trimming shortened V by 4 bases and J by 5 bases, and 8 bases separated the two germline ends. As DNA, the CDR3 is TGTGCCAGCAGCTACAGGGCGACCGGGGAGCTGTTTTTT. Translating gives CASSYRATGELFF.

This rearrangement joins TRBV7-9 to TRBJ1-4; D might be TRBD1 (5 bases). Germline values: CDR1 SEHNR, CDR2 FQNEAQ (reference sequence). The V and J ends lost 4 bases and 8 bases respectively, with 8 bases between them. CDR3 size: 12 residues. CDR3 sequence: CASSYQGEKLFF. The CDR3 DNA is TGTGCCAGCAGCTACCAGGGCGAAAAACTGTTTTTT. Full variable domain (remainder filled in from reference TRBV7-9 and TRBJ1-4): DTGVSQNPRHKITKRGQNVTFRCDPISEHNRLYWYRQTLGQGPEFLTYFQNEAQLEKSRLLSDRFSAERPKGSFSTLEIQRTEQGDSAMYLCASSYQGEKLFFGSGTQLSVL.

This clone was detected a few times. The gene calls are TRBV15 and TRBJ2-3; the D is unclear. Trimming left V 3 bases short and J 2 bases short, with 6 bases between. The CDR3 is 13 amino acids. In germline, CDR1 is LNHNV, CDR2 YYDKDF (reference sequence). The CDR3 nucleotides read TGTGCCACCAGCAGTAGCCCCACAGATACGCAGTATTTT. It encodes CATSSSPTDTQYF.

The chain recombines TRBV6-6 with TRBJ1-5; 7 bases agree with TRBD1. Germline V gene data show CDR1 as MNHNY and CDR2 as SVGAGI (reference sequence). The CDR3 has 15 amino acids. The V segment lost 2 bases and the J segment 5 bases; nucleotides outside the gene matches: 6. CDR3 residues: CASSYRDRLDQPQHF. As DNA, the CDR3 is TGTGCCAGCAGTTACCGGGACAGACTGGATCAGCCCCAGCATTTT.

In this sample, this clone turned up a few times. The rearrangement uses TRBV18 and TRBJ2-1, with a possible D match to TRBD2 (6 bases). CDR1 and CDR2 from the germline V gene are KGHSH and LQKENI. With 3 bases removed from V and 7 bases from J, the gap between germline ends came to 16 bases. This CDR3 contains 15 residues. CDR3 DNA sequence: TGTGCCAGCTCACCCCCCCCGGGGGACGGGAATGAGCAGTTCTTC. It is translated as CASSPPPGDGNEQFF.

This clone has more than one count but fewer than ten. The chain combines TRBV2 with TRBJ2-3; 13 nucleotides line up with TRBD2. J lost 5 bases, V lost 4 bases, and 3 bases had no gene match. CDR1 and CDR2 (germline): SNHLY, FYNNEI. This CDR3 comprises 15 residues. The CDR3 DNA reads TGTGCCAGCAGTGCCCGGACTAGCGGGGGAGATACGCAGTATTTT. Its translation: CASSARTSGGDTQYF.

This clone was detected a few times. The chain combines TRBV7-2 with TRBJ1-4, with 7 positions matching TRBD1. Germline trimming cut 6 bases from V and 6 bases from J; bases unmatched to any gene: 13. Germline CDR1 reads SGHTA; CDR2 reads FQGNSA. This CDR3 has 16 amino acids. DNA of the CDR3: TGTGCCAGCAGGGGAGACAGGGCCATTGAGGATGAAAAACTGTTTTTT. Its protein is CASRGDRAIEDEKLFF.

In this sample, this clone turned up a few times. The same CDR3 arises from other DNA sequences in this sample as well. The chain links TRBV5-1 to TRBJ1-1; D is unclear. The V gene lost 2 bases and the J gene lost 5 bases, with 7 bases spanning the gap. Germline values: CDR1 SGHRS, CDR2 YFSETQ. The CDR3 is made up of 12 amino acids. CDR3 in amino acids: CASSFGGTEAFF. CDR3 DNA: TGCGCCAGCAGCTTCGGAGGGACTGAAGCTTTCTTT.

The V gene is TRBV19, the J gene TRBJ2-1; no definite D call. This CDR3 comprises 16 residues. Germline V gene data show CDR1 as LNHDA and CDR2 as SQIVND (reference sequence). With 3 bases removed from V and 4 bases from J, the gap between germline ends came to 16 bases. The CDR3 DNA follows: TGTGCCAGTAGTATGGTGGGCTCGCTGGATTACAATGAGCAGTTCTTC. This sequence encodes CASSMVGSLDYNEQFF.

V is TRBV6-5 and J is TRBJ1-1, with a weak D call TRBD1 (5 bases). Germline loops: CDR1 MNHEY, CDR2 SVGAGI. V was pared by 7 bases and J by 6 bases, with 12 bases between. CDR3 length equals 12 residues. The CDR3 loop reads CASNSGIAEAFF. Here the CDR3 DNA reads TGTGCCAGCAATTCAGGGATTGCTGAAGCTTTCTTT.

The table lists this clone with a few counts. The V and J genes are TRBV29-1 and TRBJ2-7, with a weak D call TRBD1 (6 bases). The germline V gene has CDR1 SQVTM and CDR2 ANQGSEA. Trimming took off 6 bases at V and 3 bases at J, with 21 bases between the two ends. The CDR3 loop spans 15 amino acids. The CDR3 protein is CSVPGQTPYYYEQYF. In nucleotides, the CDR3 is TGCAGCGTGCCCGGACAGACCCCTTACTACTACGAGCAGTACTTC.

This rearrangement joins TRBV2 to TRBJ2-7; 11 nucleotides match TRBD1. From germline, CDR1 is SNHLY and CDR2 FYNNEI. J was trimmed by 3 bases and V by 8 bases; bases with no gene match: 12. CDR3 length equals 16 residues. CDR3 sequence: CASSRVGQGAVYEQYF. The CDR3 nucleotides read TGTGCCAGCTCTCGGGTAGGACAGGGGGCGGTCTACGAGCAGTACTTC.

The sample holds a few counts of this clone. CDR3 DNA sequence: TGTGCCAGCAGTGACACCGGGACACGCAATGAGCAGTTCTTC. Translation gives CASSDTGTRNEQFF. This rearrangement joins TRBV25-1 to TRBJ2-1, with D possibly TRBD1 on 6 matching bases. Germline CDR1 and CDR2: MGHDK and SYGVNS. This CDR3 spans 14 amino acids. Deletions cut 3 bases from V and 6 bases from J, with 12 bases between.

This CDR3 reads CASSYSGGGSSYEQYF. As DNA, the CDR3 is TGTGCCAGCAGTTACTCGGGCGGGGGTAGCTCCTACGAGCAGTACTTC. V usage is TRBV6-5 and J usage is TRBJ2-7, with TRBD2 identical over 7 bases. The junction had 5 bases not matched to a gene; V was cut back by 0 bases and J by 0 bases. The CDR3 has 16 amino acids. The germline V gene has CDR1 MNHEY and CDR2 SVGAGI.

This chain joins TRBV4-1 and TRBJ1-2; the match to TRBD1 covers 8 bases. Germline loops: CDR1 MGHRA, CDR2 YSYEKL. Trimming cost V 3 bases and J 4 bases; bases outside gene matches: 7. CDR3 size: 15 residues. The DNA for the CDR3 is TGCGCCAGCAGCCAGGGGGACAGGCTATTCTATGGCTACACCTTC. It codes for CASSQGDRLFYGYTF.

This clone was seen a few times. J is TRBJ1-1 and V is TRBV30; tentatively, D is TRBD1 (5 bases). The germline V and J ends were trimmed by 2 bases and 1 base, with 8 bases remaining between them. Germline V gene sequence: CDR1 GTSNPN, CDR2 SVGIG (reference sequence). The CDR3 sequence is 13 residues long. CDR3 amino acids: CAWSSQGNTEAFF. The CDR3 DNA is TGTGCCTGGAGTTCCCAGGGGAACACTGAAGCTTTCTTT.

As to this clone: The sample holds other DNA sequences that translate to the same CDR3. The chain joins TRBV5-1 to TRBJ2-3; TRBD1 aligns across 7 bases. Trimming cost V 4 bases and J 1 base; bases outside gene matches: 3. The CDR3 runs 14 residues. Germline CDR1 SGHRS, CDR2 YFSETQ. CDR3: CASSLGTGTDTQYF. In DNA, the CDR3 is TGCGCCAGCAGCCTGGGGACAGGCACAGATACGCAGTATTTT.

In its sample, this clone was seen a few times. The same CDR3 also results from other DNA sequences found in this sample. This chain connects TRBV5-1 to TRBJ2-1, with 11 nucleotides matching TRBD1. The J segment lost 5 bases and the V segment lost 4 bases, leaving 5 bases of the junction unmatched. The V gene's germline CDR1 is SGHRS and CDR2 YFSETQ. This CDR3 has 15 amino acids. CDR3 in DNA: TGCGCCAGCAGCCTGCCGGGACAGGGGGACAATGAGCAGTTCTTC. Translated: CASSLPGQGDNEQFF.

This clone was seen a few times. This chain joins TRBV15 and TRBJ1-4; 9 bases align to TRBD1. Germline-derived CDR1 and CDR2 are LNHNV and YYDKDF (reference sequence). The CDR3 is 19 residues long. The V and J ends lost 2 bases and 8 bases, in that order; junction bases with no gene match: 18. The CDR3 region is CATSRTPGQGRRIFEKLFF. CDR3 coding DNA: TGTGCCACCAGCAGAACTCCGGGACAGGGTAGAAGAATTTTCGAAAAACTGTTTTTT.

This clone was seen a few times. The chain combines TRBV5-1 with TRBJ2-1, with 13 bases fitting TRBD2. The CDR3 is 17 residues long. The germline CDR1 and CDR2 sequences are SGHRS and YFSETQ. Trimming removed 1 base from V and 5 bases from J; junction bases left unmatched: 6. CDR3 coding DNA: TGCGCCAGCAGCTTGCTCACTAGCGGGAGGGCCGACAATGAGCAGTTCTTC. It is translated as CASSLLTSGRADNEQFF.

The CDR3 is CASSPQSGRGYTF. The CDR3 DNA follows: TGTGCCAGCTCACCACAATCAGGGAGGGGCTACACCTTC. This chain connects TRBV18 to TRBJ1-2; perhaps TRBD1 as D (5 bases). Germline V gene sequence: CDR1 KGHSH, CDR2 LQKENI. V was cut by 1 base and J by 8 bases, with 11 bases left in between. This CDR3 contains 13 residues.

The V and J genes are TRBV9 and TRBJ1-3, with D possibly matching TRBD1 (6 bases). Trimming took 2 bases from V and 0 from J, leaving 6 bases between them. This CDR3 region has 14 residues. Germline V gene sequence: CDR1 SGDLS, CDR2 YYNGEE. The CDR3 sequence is CASSVDSSGNTIYF. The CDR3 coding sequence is TGTGCCAGCAGCGTGGACAGCTCTGGAAACACCATATATTTT.